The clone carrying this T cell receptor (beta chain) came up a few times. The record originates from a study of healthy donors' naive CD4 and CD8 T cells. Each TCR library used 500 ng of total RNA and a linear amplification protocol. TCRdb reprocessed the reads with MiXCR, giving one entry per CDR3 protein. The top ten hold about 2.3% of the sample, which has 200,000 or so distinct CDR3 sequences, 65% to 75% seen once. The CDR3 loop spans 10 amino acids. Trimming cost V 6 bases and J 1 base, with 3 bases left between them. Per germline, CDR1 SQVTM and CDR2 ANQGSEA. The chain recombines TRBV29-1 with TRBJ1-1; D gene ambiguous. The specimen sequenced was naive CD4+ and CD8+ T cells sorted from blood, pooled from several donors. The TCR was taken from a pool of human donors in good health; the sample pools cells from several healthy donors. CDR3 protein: CSVTNTEAFF. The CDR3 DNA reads TGCAGCGTGACGAACACTGAAGCTTTCTTT.